The source of this TCR beta chain is a study of early T cells in non-severe SARS-CoV-2 infection. Whole-study context: Alpha and beta chains were unpaired, from unsorted whole-blood bulk RNA.

TCRdb reprocessed the 5' RACE reads with MiXCR, giving one entry per CDR3 protein. Among 68,000 or so distinct CDR3 sequences listed, about an eighth were seen once. The CDR3 length is 15 residues. V lost 3 bases, J lost 11 bases, and 22 bases lay in between. The clonotype originates from an adult who was a healthcare worker with PCR-confirmed SARS-CoV-2 infection or an uninfected control (not recorded which). The chain carries TRBV12-3 or TRBV12-4 and TRBJ1-2; TRBD1 is a possible D gene (6 bases). Sequenced sample: whole blood. The CDR3 sequence is CASSFALGGQRGYTF. The DNA of the CDR3 is TGTGCCAGCAGTTTTGCCCTAGGGGGACAAAGAGGGTACACCTTC.